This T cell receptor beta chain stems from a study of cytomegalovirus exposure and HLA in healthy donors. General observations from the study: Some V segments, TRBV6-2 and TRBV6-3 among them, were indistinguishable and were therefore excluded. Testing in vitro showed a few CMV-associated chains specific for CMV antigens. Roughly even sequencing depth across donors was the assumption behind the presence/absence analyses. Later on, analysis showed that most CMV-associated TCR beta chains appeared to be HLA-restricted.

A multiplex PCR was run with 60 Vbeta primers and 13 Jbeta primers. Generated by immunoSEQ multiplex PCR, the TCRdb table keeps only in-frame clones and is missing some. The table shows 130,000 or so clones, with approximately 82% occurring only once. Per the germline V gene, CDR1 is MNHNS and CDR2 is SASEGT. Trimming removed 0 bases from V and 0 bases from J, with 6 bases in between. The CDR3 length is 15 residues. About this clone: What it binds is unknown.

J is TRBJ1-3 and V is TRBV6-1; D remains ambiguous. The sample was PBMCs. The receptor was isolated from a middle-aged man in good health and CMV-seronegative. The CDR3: CASSEALSSGNTIYF. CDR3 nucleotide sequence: TGTGCCAGCAGTGAAGCACTGAGCTCTGGAAACACCATATATTTT.